The 4 T cell receptor beta chains given below trace back to one sample, sequenced in a study of T-cell reconstitution after alpha-beta-depleted transplantation in children. Using unique molecular identifiers, the investigators prepared the TCRbeta library. TCRdb itself ran the PCR reads through MiXCR, one entry per CDR3 protein. Of 60,000 to 80,000 distinct CDR3 sequences listed, roughly 6.6% are singletons. This specimen was PBMCs from the stem cell graft donor, taken from the stem cell graft. The receptors derive from a human donor who donated a stem cell graft to a child with acute lymphoblastic leukemia.

In its sample, this clonotype was seen many times. The chain combines TRBV5-6 with TRBJ2-7; D call uncertain. The CDR3 runs 13 residues. V shed 0 bases and J shed 3 bases, with 7 bases lying between them. The germline gives CDR1 SGHDT, CDR2 YYEEEE. In DNA, the CDR3 is TGTGCCAGCAGCTTGGACGGCTACTACGAGCAGTACTTC. Translating gives CASSLDGYYEQYF.

V is TRBV6-5 and J is TRBJ1-1; perhaps TRBD1 as D (6 bases). From germline, CDR1 is MNHEY and CDR2 SVGAGI. Trimming left V 7 bases short and J 1 base short, with 10 bases between. The CDR3 has 13 residues. CDR3 sequence: CASKGGTNTEAFF. DNA of the CDR3: TGTGCCAGCAAAGGGGGAACGAACACTGAAGCTTTCTTT.

At least ten counts were recorded for this clonotype. The chain has TRBV5-1 and TRBJ1-5; D is undetermined. Trimming left V 5 bases short and J 1 base short, with 16 bases between. The CDR3 is 16 amino acids. Germline loops: CDR1 SGHRS, CDR2 YFSETQ. CDR3 nucleotide sequence: TGCGCCAGCAGGACCCCGGGTTGGGCAAGCAATCAGCCCCAGCATTTT. This encodes CASRTPGWASNQPQHF.

This clonotype showed up many times. The chain carries TRBV6-5 and TRBJ2-7; 7 bases fit TRBD2. Trimming cost V 6 bases and J 4 bases; bases outside gene matches: 9. From germline, CDR1 is MNHEY and CDR2 SVGAGI. This CDR3 is 14 amino acids long. The CDR3 loop is CASRVTAGPYEQYF. CDR3 bases: TGTGCCAGCAGAGTGACAGCGGGACCGTACGAGCAGTACTTC.